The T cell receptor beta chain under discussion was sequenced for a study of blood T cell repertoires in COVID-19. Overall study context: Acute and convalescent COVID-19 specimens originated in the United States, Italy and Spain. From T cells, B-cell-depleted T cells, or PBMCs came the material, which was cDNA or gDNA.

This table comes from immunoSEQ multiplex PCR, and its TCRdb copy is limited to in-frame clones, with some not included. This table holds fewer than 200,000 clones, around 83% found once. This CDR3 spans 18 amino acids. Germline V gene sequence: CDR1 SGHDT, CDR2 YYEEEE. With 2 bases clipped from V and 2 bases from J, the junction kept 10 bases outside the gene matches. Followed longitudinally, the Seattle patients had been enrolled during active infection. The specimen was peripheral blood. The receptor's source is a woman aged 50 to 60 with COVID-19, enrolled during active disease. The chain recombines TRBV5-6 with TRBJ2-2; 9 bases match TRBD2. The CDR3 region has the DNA TGTGCCAGCAGCTTAGGGCCCAGCGGGGGGCCCAACACCGGGGAGCTGTTTTTT. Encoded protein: CASSLGPSGGPNTGELFF.